The 5 T cell receptor beta chains given below trace back to one sample, sequenced in a study of T cells in localized non-small cell lung cancer. This table comes from immunoSEQ multiplex PCR, and its TCRdb copy is limited to in-frame clones, with some not included. The sample has 30,000 to 45,000 clones, about 90% seen once. Sample: peripheral blood, taken before any cancer treatment. Receptor source: a woman aged 35-75 years with stage I lung adenocarcinoma.

J is TRBJ1-4 and V is TRBV30; no definite D call. The CDR3 contains 12 residues. The germline gives CDR1 GTSNPN, CDR2 SVGIG (reference sequence). Trimming took off 0 bases at V and 7 bases at J, with 6 bases between the two ends. CDR3 in amino acids: CAWSVQGEKLFF. CDR3 bases: TGTGCCTGGAGTGTACAAGGTGAAAAACTGTTTTTT.

V and J are TRBV5-1 and TRBJ2-5, with 16 bases fitting TRBD2. The CDR3 covers 18 residues. V shed 4 bases, J shed 1 base, and the junction held 7 bases outside the gene matches. Germline-derived CDR1 and CDR2 are SGHRS and YFSETQ. This chain's CDR3 is CASSATGTSGRGQETQYF. The CDR3 DNA sequence: TGCGCCAGCAGCGCCACCGGGACTAGCGGGAGGGGCCAAGAGACCCAGTACTTC.

This chain connects TRBV10-1 to TRBJ2-5; D uncertain. The DNA end is more similar to TRBJ2-7, so the J call may be wrong. CDR3 length: 14 amino acids. Germline V lookup: CDR1 WNHNN, CDR2 SYGVQD (reference sequence). The CDR3 DNA follows: TGCGCCAGCAGTGAGTCGGTGGGTTACTACGAGCAGTACTTC. Translation gives CASSESVGYYEQYF.

This clone was picked up a small number of times. The chain joins TRBV7-9 to TRBJ1-5; 12 positions match TRBD1. Germline V gene lookup returns CDR1 SEHNR and CDR2 FQNEAQ (reference sequence). This CDR3 comprises 15 residues. V shed 5 bases and J 6 bases; nucleotides not matched to a gene: 5. CDR3 loop: CASSPGQGASQPQHF. As DNA, the CDR3 is TGTGCCAGCAGCCCGGGACAGGGGGCCAGTCAGCCCCAGCATTTT.

This clone was seen once. V gene TRBV14 combines with J gene TRBJ2-7; tentatively, D is TRBD1 (6 bases). Looked up from germline, CDR1 is SGHDN and CDR2 is FVKESK. V was clipped by 0 bases and J by 3 bases, with 12 bases between them. This CDR3 is 15 amino acids long. The CDR3 coding sequence is TGTGCCAGCAGCCAAGAAGCTTTACAGGGCTACGAGCAGTACTTC. Its translation is CASSQEALQGYEQYF.